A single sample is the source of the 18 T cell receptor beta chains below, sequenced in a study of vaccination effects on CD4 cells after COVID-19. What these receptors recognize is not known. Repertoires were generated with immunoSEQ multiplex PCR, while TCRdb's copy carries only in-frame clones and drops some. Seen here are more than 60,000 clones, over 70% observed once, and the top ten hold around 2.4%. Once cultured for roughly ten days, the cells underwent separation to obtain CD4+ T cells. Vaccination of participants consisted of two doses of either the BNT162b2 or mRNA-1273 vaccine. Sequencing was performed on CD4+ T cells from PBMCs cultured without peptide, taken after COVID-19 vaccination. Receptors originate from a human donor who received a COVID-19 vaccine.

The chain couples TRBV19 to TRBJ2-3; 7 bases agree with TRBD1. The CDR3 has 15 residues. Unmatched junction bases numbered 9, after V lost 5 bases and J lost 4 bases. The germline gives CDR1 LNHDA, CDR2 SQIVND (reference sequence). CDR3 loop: CASSWRQGYADTQYF. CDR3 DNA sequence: TGTGCCAGTAGTTGGCGACAGGGATACGCAGATACGCAGTATTTT.

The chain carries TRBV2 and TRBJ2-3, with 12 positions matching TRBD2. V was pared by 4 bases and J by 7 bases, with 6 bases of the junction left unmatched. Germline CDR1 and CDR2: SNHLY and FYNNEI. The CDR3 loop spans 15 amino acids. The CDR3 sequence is CASSGLAGGRNTQYF. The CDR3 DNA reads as TGTGCCAGCAGTGGGCTAGCGGGGGGGCGAAATACGCAGTATTTT. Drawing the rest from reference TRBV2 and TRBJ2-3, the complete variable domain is EPEVTQTPSHQVTQMGQEVILRCVPISNHLYFYWYRQILGQKVEFLVSFYNNEISEKSEIFDDQFSVERPDGSNFTLKIRSTKLEDSAMYFCASSGLAGGRNTQYFGPGTRLTVL.

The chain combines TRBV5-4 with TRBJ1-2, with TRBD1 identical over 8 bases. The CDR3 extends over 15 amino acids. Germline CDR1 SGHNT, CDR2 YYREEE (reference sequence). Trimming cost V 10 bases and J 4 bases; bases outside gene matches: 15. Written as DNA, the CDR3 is TGTGCCGCCAAGAACGGACAGGGTTCAGCCTATGGCTACACCTTC. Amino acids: CAAKNGQGSAYGYTF.

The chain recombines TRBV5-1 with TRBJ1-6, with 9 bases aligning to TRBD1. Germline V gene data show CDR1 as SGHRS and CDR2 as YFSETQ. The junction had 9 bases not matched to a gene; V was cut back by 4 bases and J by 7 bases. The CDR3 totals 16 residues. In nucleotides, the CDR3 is TGCGCCAGCAGCGAGAGGCCGGGACAGGGAAATTCACCCCTCCACTTT. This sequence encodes CASSERPGQGNSPLHF.

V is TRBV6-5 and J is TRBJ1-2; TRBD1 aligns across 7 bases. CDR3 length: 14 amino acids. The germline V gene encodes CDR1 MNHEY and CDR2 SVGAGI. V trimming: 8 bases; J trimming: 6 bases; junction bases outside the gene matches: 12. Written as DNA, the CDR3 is TGTGCCAGCTTAAAGCCAGGGGGAAGAGATGGCTACACCTTC. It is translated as CASLKPGGRDGYTF.

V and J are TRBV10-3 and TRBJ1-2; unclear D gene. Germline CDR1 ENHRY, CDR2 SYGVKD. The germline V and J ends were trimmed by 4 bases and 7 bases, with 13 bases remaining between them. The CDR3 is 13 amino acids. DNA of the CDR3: TGTGCCATCAGTGTTGGTGGAGTCGGTGGCTACACCTTC. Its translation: CAISVGGVGGYTF.

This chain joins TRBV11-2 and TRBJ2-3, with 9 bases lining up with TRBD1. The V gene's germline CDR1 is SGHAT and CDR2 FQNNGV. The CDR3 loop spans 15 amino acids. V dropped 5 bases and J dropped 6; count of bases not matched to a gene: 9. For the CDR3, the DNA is TGTGCCAGCAGCCCCCCACCCGGGACAGGGGATACGCAGTATTTT. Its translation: CASSPPPGTGDTQYF.

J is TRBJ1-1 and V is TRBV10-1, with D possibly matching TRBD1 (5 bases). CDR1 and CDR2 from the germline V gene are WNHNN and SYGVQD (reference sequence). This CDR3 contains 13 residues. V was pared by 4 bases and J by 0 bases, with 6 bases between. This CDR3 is CASSGQMNTEAFF. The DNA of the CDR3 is TGCGCCAGCAGTGGACAGATGAACACTGAAGCTTTCTTT.

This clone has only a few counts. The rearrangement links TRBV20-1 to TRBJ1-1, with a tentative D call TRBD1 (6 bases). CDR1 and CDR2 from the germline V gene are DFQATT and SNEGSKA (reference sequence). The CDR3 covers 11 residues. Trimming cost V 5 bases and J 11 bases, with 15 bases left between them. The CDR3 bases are TGCAGTGCTGATCGGACAGCAGCGGCTTTCTTT. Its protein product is CSADRTAAAFF.

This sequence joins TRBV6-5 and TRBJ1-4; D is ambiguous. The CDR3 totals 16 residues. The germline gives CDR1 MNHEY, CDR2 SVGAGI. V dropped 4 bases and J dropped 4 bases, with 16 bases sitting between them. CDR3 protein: CASSFSIHRFNEKLFF. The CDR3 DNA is TGTGCCAGCAGTTTCAGTATACACAGATTTAATGAAAAACTGTTTTTT.

CDR3 in DNA: TGCAGCGTCCCCTCCACGGATACGCAGTATTTT. Its translation: CSVPSTDTQYF. This chain links TRBV29-1 with TRBJ2-3, with no clear D. The CDR3 is 11 amino acids. Per the germline V gene, CDR1 is SQVTM and CDR2 is ANQGSEA. Deletions cut 6 bases from V and 6 bases from J, with 10 bases between.

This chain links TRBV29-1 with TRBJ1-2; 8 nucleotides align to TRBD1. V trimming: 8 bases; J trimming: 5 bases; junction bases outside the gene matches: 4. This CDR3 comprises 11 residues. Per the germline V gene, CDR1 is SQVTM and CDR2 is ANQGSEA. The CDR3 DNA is TGCAGCACATGGACAGGGTATGGCTACACCTTC. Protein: CSTWTGYGYTF.

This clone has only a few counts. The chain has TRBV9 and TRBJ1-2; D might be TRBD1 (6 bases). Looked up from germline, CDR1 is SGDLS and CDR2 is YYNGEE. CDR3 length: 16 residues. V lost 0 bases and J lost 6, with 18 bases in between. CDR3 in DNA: TGTGCCAGCAGCGTAGCGGGGGCCCCGAGTATCGATGGCTACACCTTC. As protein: CASSVAGAPSIDGYTF.

The chain's CDR3 is CASSYADLRRGYTF. The CDR3 DNA is TGTGCCAGCAGTTACGCGGACCTTAGACGGGGCTACACCTTC. The chain couples TRBV6-5 to TRBJ1-2, with D hard to call. CDR3 length: 14 residues. Germline CDR1 is MNHEY and CDR2 is SVGAGI. V was clipped by 2 bases and J by 8 bases, with 15 bases between them.

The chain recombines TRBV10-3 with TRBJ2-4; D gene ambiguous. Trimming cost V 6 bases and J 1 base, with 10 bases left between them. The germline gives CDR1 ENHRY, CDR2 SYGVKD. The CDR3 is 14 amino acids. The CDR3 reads CAIRGEGAKNIQYF. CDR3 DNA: TGTGCCATCAGGGGCGAAGGGGCCAAAAACATTCAGTACTTC.

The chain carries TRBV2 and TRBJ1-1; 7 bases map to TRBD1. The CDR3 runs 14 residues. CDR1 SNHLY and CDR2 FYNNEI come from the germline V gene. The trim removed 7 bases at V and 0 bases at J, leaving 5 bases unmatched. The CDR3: CASIRTGMNTEAFF. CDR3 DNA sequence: TGTGCCAGCATCCGGACAGGCATGAACACTGAAGCTTTCTTT. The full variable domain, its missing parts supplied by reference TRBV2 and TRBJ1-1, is EPEVTQTPSHQVTQMGQEVILRCVPISNHLYFYWYRQILGQKVEFLVSFYNNEISEKSEIFDDQFSVERPDGSNFTLKIRSTKLEDSAMYFCASIRTGMNTEAFFGQGTRLTVV.

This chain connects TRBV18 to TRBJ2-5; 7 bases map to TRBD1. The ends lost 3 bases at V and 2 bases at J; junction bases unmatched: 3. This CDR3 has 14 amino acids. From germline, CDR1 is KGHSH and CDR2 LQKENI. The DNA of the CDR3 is TGTGCCAGCTCACCCAGGACAGGACAAGAGACCCAGTACTTC. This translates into CASSPRTGQETQYF.

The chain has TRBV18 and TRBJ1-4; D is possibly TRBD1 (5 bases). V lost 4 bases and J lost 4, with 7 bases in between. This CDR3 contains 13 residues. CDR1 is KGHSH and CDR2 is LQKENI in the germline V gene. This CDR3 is CASSRQSNEKLFF. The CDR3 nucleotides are TGTGCCAGCTCACGACAGAGTAATGAAAAACTGTTTTTT.